This passage covers 21 T cell receptor beta chains from one sample sequenced in a study of T cell clonality in common variable immunodeficiency. TCRdb's copy holds only in-frame clones and misses some; the assay was immunoSEQ multiplex PCR. Observed in the sample are around 57,000 clones, none of them singletons. The material sequenced was peripheral blood mononuclear cells. The source of these receptors is a person aged 18-70 years in good health.

The table lists this clone with many counts. The missing CDR3 end, 3 residues past where the read stops, is filled in from the germline J gene. J is TRBJ2-5 and V is TRBV5-1; 8 bases match TRBD2. Looked up from germline, CDR1 is SGHRS and CDR2 is YFSETQ. The CDR3 consists of 17 residues. With 0 bases clipped from V and 0 bases from J, the junction kept 7 bases outside the gene matches. Partial CDR3 DNA: TGCGCCAGCAGCTTGGCCGGGGTAGCGGGGTACCAAGAGACC. Translating it yields CASSLAGVAGYQET. The full CDR3 is CASSLAGVAGYQETQYF.

The table lists this clone with many counts. The read comes to an end 3 residues before the CDR3 does, leaving the germline J gene to fill in the end. The genes are TRBV7-8 and TRBJ2-5, with D tentatively TRBD1 (5 bases). Deletions cut 0 bases from V and 3 bases from J, with 5 bases between. Germline CDR1 reads SGHVS; CDR2 reads FQNEAQ. This CDR3 comprises 13 residues. Here the CDR3 reads CASSLATEETQYF. The CDR3 DNA, read in part, is TGTGCCAGCAGCTTAGCGACAGAAGAGACC. Filled out from reference TRBV7-8 and TRBJ2-5, the complete variable domain reads GAGVSQSPRYKVAKRGQDVALRCDPISGHVSLFWYQQALGQGPEFLTYFQNEAQLDKSGLPSDRFFAERPEGSVSTLKIQRTQQEDSAVYLCASSLATEETQYFGPGTRLLVL.

This clone was detected only a few times. A clone one base away is much larger, so this may be a read error. Sequencing ends 3 residues short of the CDR3 end; the germline J gene provides the rest. This same CDR3 is encoded by further DNA sequences in the sample. The chain joins TRBV30 to TRBJ1-3; perhaps TRBD1 as D (6 bases). The germline V gene has CDR1 GTSNPN and CDR2 SVGIG (reference sequence). The CDR3 is 14 amino acids. The CDR3 bases that were read are TGTGCCTACAGGGACCTCTTCTCTGGAAACACG. It is translated as CAYRDLFSGNT. Given in full, the CDR3 is CAYRDLFSGNTIYF. Based on the CDR3 plus reference TRBV30 and TRBJ1-3, the full variable domain is SQTIHQWPATLVQPVGSPLSLECTVEGTSNPNLYWYRQAAGRGLQLLFYSVGIGQISSEVPQNLSASRPQDRQFILSSKKLLLSDSGFYLCAYRDLFSGNTIYFGEGSWLTVV.

This clone was counted at least ten times. One end of the junction does not line up with germline, which may come from a read error. The read terminates 3 residues ahead of where the CDR3 ends, so the germline J gene completes it. This chain uses TRBV7-7 with TRBJ2-7; TRBD1 agrees at 7 bases. This CDR3 contains 17 residues. Germline V gives CDR1 SSHAT, CDR2 FNYEAQ (reference sequence). The CDR3 protein is CASSLTFTGDLLNEQYF. CDR3 DNA (partial): TGTGCTAGCAGCTTAACCTTCACAGGGGACCTTTTGAACGAG.

This clone was seen many times. The part of the CDR3 DNA that was read is TGCGCCAGCAGCTTGGGGTCAGGAGGTAGCAATCAGCCC. Translation gives CASSLGSGGSNQP. The entire CDR3 protein reads CASSLGSGGSNQPQHF. The chain combines TRBV5-1 with TRBJ1-5; no reliable D call. The read terminates 3 residues before the CDR3 end, so the remaining end is supplied by the germline J gene. The CDR3 is 16 amino acids. Germline V gene sequence: CDR1 SGHRS, CDR2 YFSETQ. The ends were cut back, 0 bases at V and 0 bases at J, with 10 bases in the middle. Full variable domain (rest looked up from reference TRBV5-1 and TRBJ1-5): KAGVTQTPRYLIKTRGQQVTLSCSPISGHRSVSWYQQTPGQGLQFLFEYFSETQRNKGNFPGRFSGRQFSNSRSEMNVSTLELGDSALYLCASSLGSGGSNQPQHFGDGTRLSIL.

This clone is labeled as medium-sized. The read ends 3 residues before the CDR3 terminus; that terminus is restored from the germline J gene. V and J are TRBV6-4 and TRBJ2-1; 12 bases map to TRBD1. CDR1 MRHNA and CDR2 SNTAGT come from the germline V gene. This CDR3 region has 14 residues. After removal of 5 bases from V and 8 bases from J, the junction contained 4 bases not matched to a gene. The CDR3 DNA, read in part, is TGTGCCAGCAGTCCGGGACAGGGGGCGGATGAG. The encoded protein is CASSPGQGADE. The entire CDR3 is CASSPGQGADEQFF.

This clone appeared many times. The read terminates 3 residues before the CDR3 end, so the remaining end is supplied by the germline J gene. The chain uses TRBV29-1 and TRBJ1-1, with D uncertain. The CDR3 totals 14 residues. In germline, CDR1 is SQVTM, CDR2 ANQGSEA. Trimming took 6 bases from V and 0 from J, leaving 14 bases between them. The CDR3 loop reads CSVSLLSMNTEAFF. The part of the CDR3 DNA that was read is TGCAGCGTCTCTTTACTGAGCATGAACACTGAA.

The table lists this clone with many counts. The CDR3 extends 3 residues past the end of the read, so its final part is completed from the germline J gene. The rearrangement joins TRBV20-1 to TRBJ1-3; TRBD1 agrees at 7 bases. V was pared by 2 bases and J by 2 bases, with 3 bases of the junction left unmatched. Looked up from germline, CDR1 is DFQATT and CDR2 is SNEGSKA (reference sequence). This CDR3 comprises 14 residues. The CDR3 DNA, read in part, is TGCAGTGCTAGACAACAGGGGACTGGAAACACC. This sequence encodes CSARQQGTGNT. Given in full, the CDR3 is CSARQQGTGNTIYF.

In this sample, this clone turned up many times. The part of the CDR3 DNA that was read is TGTGCCAGCAGCTTAGGCTTCGGTGGGGCCAACGTC. It specifies CASSLGFGGANV. The full CDR3 protein reads CASSLGFGGANVLTF. The gene calls are TRBV7-9 and TRBJ2-6; no clear D gene. Read sequence stops 3 residues before the CDR3 end, and the germline J gene provides the missing end. Between the trimmed V and J ends, which lost 1 base and 3 bases, there was a span of 7 bases. Germline CDR1 SEHNR, CDR2 FQNEAQ (reference sequence). This CDR3 has 15 residues.

This clone occurred many times. Its ends do not fully match the called genes, so a read error is possible. With the read ending 3 residues before the CDR3 end, the germline J gene is used to fill in that end. The gene calls are TRBV4-2 and TRBJ2-1; no firm D call. This CDR3 has 15 residues. Germline CDR1 LGHNA, CDR2 YNFKEQ. Incomplete CDR3 DNA: TGCGCCAGCAGCCAATCGAATAGCTACTACAATGAG. Translation gives CASSQSNSYYNE. The entire CDR3 is CASSQSNSYYNEQFF.

This clone was detected ten times or more. Sequencing ends 3 residues short of the CDR3 end; the germline J gene provides the rest. This sequence joins TRBV10-3 and TRBJ2-1; 11 bases map to TRBD2. With 6 bases clipped from V and 8 bases from J, the junction kept 12 bases outside the gene matches. Germline loops: CDR1 ENHRY, CDR2 SYGVKD. The length of the CDR3 is 16 residues. CDR3 DNA, as far as it was read: TGTGCCATCAGCAATCAACTAGCGGGAGTGATCGATGAG. Encoded protein: CAISNQLAGVIDE. The CDR3 as a whole reads CAISNQLAGVIDEQFF.

The sample holds many counts of this clone. Sequencing ends 3 residues short of the CDR3 end; the germline J gene provides the rest. The chain has TRBV18 and TRBJ2-7, with 7 positions matching TRBD1. The V and J ends lost 5 bases and 4 bases, in that order; junction bases with no gene match: 2. This CDR3 comprises 12 residues. Germline V gene data show CDR1 as KGHSH and CDR2 as LQKENI. CDR3 region: CASSAQGYEQYF. The CDR3 bases that were read are TGTGCCAGCTCAGCACAGGGGTACGAG.

This clone has ten or more counts. The CDR3 end lies 3 residues beyond the end of the read and is filled in from the germline J gene. The rearrangement uses TRBV5-1 and TRBJ2-1, with TRBD2 matching over 10 bases. Germline V gene lookup returns CDR1 SGHRS and CDR2 YFSETQ. This CDR3 is 16 amino acids long. J was trimmed by 2 bases and V by 4 bases; bases with no gene match: 6. CDR3 DNA (partial): TGCGCCAGCAGCCCAAACAGCGGGAGGGCCTACAATGAG. Translation gives CASSPNSGRAYNE. The whole CDR3 sequence reads CASSPNSGRAYNEQFF.

As concerns this clone: The CDR3 end falls 3 residues outside the read, so it is completed with the germline J gene. V gene TRBV10-2 combines with J gene TRBJ2-7; maybe TRBD1 (6 bases). The ends were cut back, 1 base at V and 0 bases at J, with 7 bases in the middle. Germline loops: CDR1 WSHSY, CDR2 SAAADI. The CDR3 is 14 amino acids. Here the CDR3 reads CASSEWGRSYEQYF. CDR3 bases read: TGCGCCAGCAGTGAGTGGGGGCGCTCCTACGAG.

This clone was seen only a few times. The read finishes 3 residues shy of the CDR3 end, and the germline J gene is used to complete it. V is TRBV2 and J is TRBJ1-2, with 7 bases matching TRBD1. This CDR3 region has 13 residues. V lost 5 bases, J lost 6 bases, and 6 bases stayed unmatched. CDR1 and CDR2 from the germline V gene are SNHLY and FYNNEI. CDR3 amino acids: CASSLLTGDGYTF. CDR3 DNA (partial): TGTGCCAGCAGTCTTCTAACAGGGGATGGC.

This clone was picked up many times. Coverage ceases 3 residues before the CDR3 finishes, and the germline J gene fills in the end. The chain is built from TRBV5-1 and TRBJ1-1; TRBD1 agrees at 8 bases. J was trimmed by 1 base and V by 0 bases; bases with no gene match: 8. Per the germline V gene, CDR1 is SGHRS and CDR2 is YFSETQ. This CDR3 region has 17 residues. Partial CDR3 DNA: TGCGCCAGCAGCTTGGAGACAGGGGTTAGGAGGAACACTGAA. It codes for CASSLETGVRRNTE. The full CDR3 protein reads CASSLETGVRRNTEAFF.

The sample holds many counts of this clone. The sequence runs out 3 residues before the end of the CDR3; the remainder is reconstructed from the germline J gene. The J gene is TRBJ2-3, the V gene TRBV18; no definite D call. CDR3 length: 14 amino acids. Trimming stripped 2 bases from V and 4 bases from J, with 10 bases between. Germline V CDR1 and CDR2: KGHSH, LQKENI. The DNA read from the CDR3 is TGTGCCAGCTCACCAGCGGCACTGGCAGATACG. Amino acid sequence: CASSPAALADT. The CDR3 in full is CASSPAALADTQYF.

This clone was counted at least ten times. Sequencing ends 3 residues short of the CDR3 end; the germline J gene provides the rest. V usage is TRBV30 and J usage is TRBJ1-5, with a tentative D call TRBD1 (6 bases). Per the germline V gene, CDR1 is GTSNPN and CDR2 is SVGIG (reference sequence). This CDR3 contains 13 residues. Deletions cut 6 bases from V and 4 bases from J, with 13 bases between. The CDR3 spells CACREGGNQPQHF. CDR3 DNA (partial): TGTGCCTGCAGAGAAGGGGGTAATCAGCCC.

This clone was counted ten times or more. The read gets to within 3 residues of the CDR3 end, and the germline J gene fills in the rest. The rearrangement joins TRBV7-6 to TRBJ1-2; 7 nucleotides align to TRBD1. V shed 1 base and J 6 bases; nucleotides not matched to a gene: 5. Germline V gene data show CDR1 as SGHVS and CDR2 as FNYEAQ. The CDR3 covers 14 residues. The covered CDR3 bases are TGTGCCAGCAGCTTAGGGGGGACAGACAATGGC. It encodes CASSLGGTDNG. The entire CDR3 protein is CASSLGGTDNGYTF. Full variable domain (missing parts from reference TRBV7-6 and TRBJ1-2): GAGVSQSPRYKVTKRGQDVALRCDPISGHVSLYWYRQALGQGPEFLTYFNYEAQQDKSGLPNDRFSAERPEGSISTLTIQRTEQRDSAMYRCASSLGGTDNGYTFGSGTRLTVV.

This clone was observed at least ten times. Read data end 3 residues before the CDR3 end; the end is taken from the germline J gene. This chain uses TRBV19 with TRBJ2-1; no clear D. The V and J ends lost 1 base and 4 bases respectively, with 11 bases between them. This CDR3 region has 15 residues. CDR1 is LNHDA and CDR2 is SQIVND in the germline V gene (reference sequence). The CDR3 reads CASSIGGFSYNEQFF. The sequenced CDR3 bases are TGTGCCAGTAGTATAGGCGGCTTTAGTTACAATGAG.

At least ten counts were recorded for this clone. The read halts 3 residues ahead of the CDR3 end, with the missing end drawn from the germline J gene. The chain uses TRBV10-3 and TRBJ2-4; 9 nucleotides line up with TRBD1. Germline V gives CDR1 ENHRY, CDR2 SYGVKD. The CDR3 has 15 amino acids. J was trimmed by 5 bases and V by 6 bases; bases with no gene match: 8. CDR3 sequence: CAISPGGQGQNIQYF. Partial CDR3 DNA: TGTGCCATCAGCCCCGGGGGACAGGGCCAAAACATT.